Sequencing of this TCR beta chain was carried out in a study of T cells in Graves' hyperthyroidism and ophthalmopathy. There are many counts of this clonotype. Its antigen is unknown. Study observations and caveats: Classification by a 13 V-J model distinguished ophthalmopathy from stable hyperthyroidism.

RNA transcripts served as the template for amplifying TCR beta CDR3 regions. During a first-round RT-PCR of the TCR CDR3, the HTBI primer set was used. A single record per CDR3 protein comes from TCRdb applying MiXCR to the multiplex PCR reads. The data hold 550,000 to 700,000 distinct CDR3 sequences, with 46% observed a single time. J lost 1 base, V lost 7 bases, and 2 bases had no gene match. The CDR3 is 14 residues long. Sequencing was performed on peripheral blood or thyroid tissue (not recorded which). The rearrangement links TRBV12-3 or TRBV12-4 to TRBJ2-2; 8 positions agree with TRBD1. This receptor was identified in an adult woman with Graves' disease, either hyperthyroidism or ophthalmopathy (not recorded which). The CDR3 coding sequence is TGTGCCAGCATTGGGACAGGGAACACCGGGGAGCTGTTTTTT. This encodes CASIGTGNTGELFF.